This record concerns one T cell receptor (beta chain) sequence. The data are from a study of OX40 agonist ivuxolimab in advanced cancers. About the study: Dose-escalation patients had hepatocellular carcinoma, melanoma, renal cell or head and neck cancer. Three patients responded partially, comprising one with hepatocellular carcinoma and two with cutaneous melanoma.

Using immunoSEQ multiplex PCR, the repertoire was profiled, and TCRdb retains in-frame clones only, with some absent. The data show about 15,000 clones, with roughly 82% seen just once and around 45% held by the top ten. CDR1 is MDHEN, CDR2 SYDVKM, per germline. The CDR3 consists of 14 residues. The V end was cut by 6 bases, the J end by 0 bases, with 9 bases between. Source: CD4+ or CD8+ T cells sorted from blood, taken in a trial of the OX40 agonist ivuxolimab. The TCR originated in an adult with an advanced solid tumor such as melanoma, head and neck, liver or kidney cancer. The gene calls are TRBV28 and TRBJ1-5; no reliable D call. The chain's CDR3 is CASREQDSNQPQHF. The CDR3 DNA reads TGTGCCAGCAGGGAACAAGATAGCAATCAGCCCCAGCATTTT.